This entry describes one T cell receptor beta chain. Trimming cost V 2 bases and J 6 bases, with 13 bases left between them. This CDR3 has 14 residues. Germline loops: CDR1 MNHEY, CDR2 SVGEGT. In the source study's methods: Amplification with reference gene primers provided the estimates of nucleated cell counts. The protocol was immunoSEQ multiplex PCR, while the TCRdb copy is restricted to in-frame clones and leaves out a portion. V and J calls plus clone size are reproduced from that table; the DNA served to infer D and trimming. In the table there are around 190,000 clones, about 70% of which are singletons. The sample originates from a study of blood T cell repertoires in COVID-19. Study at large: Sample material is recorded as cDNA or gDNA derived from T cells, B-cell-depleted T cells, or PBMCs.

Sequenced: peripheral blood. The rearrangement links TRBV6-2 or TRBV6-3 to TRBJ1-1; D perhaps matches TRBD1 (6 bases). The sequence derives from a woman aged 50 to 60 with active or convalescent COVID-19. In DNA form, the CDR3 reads TGTGCCAGCAGTTACAAGGCAGGGGTCTCTGAAGCTTTCTTT. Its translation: CASSYKAGVSEAFF.